The source of this TCR beta chain is a study of beta chain features in type 1 diabetes. Study results and limitations: Researchers caution that PCR might favor shorter templates, equally among patients and controls. VDJ junctions from type 1 diabetes patients carried fewer insertions and larger deletions. In all four CD4+ subsets, TCRB CDR3 length was significantly, moderately reduced in type 1 diabetes.

Of note for this clone: Its target is unknown.

CDR3 length equals 16 residues. Trimming removed 3 bases at V and 6 bases at J, with 21 bases between. In germline, CDR1 is MGHRA, CDR2 YSYEKL. Expressed TCRB transcripts were sequenced because the isolated RNA had all been reverse transcribed beforehand. TCRdb's copy holds only in-frame clones and misses some; the assay was immunoSEQ multiplex PCR. Seen here are more than 250,000 clones, roughly 20% observed once, and the top ten hold around 0.029%. The specimen sequenced was naive CD4+ T cells from blood. V and J are TRBV4-1 and TRBJ2-7, with D possibly matching TRBD1 (5 bases). The receptor was isolated from a woman aged 40-49 years with type 1 diabetes. DNA for the CDR3: TGCGCCAGCAGCCAGGCCAGGGTTTCAACTGTGAGCGAGCAGTACTTC. It encodes CASSQARVSTVSEQYF.